This TCR beta chain came from a study of vaccination effects on CD4 cells after COVID-19. Study summary: Prior to sequencing, the ViraFEST assay stimulated PBMC with viral peptide pools, which expanded the antigen-specific CD4+ T cells.

This clone turned up a few times. Its antigen is not known. Isolation of CD4+ T cells took place after about 10 days of culture. Vaccine recipients had no previous SARS-CoV-2 infection; their nucleocapsid antibodies were negative. The authors replaced half the medium with IL-2 medium on days 3 and 7. The CDR3 is 15 residues long. Germline CDR1 and CDR2: KGHDR and SFDVKD. Trimming took off 4 bases at V and 5 bases at J, with 13 bases between the two ends. Sequencing used immunoSEQ multiplex PCR; TCRdb keeps in-frame clones, though not all of them. Of more than 50,000 clones listed, about three quarters were seen once; the top ten hold just over 3%. The study, taken as a whole, reports: Clones from infection and from vaccination both contracted markedly late after vaccination.

This receptor was obtained from a human donor who received a COVID-19 vaccine. Sequencing used CD4+ T cells from PBMCs cultured without peptide, obtained before COVID-19 vaccination. This chain joins TRBV24-1 and TRBJ2-2; no reliable D call. As DNA, the CDR3 is TGTGCCACCAGTGACCCATCAAGTTGGACCGGGGAGCTGTTTTTT. This sequence encodes CATSDPSSWTGELFF.